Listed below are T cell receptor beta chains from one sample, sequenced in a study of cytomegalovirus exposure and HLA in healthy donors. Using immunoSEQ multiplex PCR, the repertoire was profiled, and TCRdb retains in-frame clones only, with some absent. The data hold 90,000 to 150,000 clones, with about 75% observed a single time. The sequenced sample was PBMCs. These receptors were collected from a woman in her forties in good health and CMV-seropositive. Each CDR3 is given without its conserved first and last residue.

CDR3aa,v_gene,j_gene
ASSPPGRGNGYT,TRBV5-4,TRBJ1-2
ASSVGRTDTQY,TRBV9,TRBJ2-3
ATGGSSYEQY,TRBV27,TRBJ2-7
ASSSRDRGQDTQY,TRBV4-2,TRBJ2-3
ATSQGGSGNTIY,TRBV15,TRBJ1-3
ASSPFRAGELF,TRBV11-3,TRBJ2-2
ASSWRTQLFGYT,TRBV5-4,TRBJ1-2
ASRRTSAGTDTQY,TRBV6-6,TRBJ2-3
ASSRDRINSPLH,TRBV5-1,TRBJ1-6
ASSFSLRNTEAF,TRBV7-9,TRBJ1-1
ASSTQGGTDTQY,TRBV19,TRBJ2-3
ASRPTGAPNEKLF,TRBV4-1,TRBJ1-4
ASSRQGSQYGYT,TRBV6-1,TRBJ1-2
ASRPAGTGYNEQF,TRBV27,TRBJ2-1